A single sample gave rise to the 27 T cell receptor beta chains below, sequenced in a study of T cells in tuberculosis. Here immunoSEQ multiplex PCR was the method, and the copy in TCRdb shows in-frame clones only, minus some. The table shows 35,000 to 40,000 clones, with around 93% occurring only once. The sequencing input was PBMCs. These receptors all come from a donor aged 10 to 29 with latent tuberculosis or without tuberculosis infection. Some clones in this sample may be carry-over from other donors' samples.

The chain has TRBV14 and TRBJ1-2; D possibly corresponds to TRBD1 (6 bases). Deletions cut 0 bases from V and 5 bases from J, with 13 bases between. The CDR3 contains 15 residues. Germline V CDR1 and CDR2: SGHDN, FVKESK. The CDR3 here is CASSQDSHRAYGYTF. The CDR3 DNA is TGTGCCAGCAGCCAAGATAGCCACAGGGCATATGGCTACACCTTC.

V is TRBV5-1 and J is TRBJ2-5; weak D call: TRBD1 (6 bases). The CDR3 contains 15 residues. In germline, CDR1 is SGHRS, CDR2 YFSETQ. The V and J ends lost 4 bases and 4 bases respectively, with 17 bases between them. CDR3 DNA sequence: TGCGCCAGCAGCGGTGAACAGGGATCTGGAGAGACCCAGTACTTC. Encoded protein: CASSGEQGSGETQYF.

This chain connects TRBV5-1 to TRBJ1-1; D gene unclear. The CDR3 has 14 amino acids. Germline V gives CDR1 SGHRS, CDR2 YFSETQ. The V gene lost 5 bases and the J gene lost 2 bases, with 13 bases spanning the gap. CDR3 DNA: TGCGCCAGCAGTTATGGCTTGGCAAACACTGAAGCTTTCTTT. The encoded protein is CASSYGLANTEAFF.

The rearrangement uses TRBV2 and TRBJ1-5; TRBD1 agrees at 10 bases. The V gene's germline CDR1 is SNHLY and CDR2 FYNNEI. This CDR3 is built from 16 residues. V lost 6 bases and J lost 6; bases outside the gene matches: 11. For the CDR3, the DNA is TGTGCCAGCAGGGCTGCTGGACAGGGGGACGGTCAGCCCCAGCATTTT. Protein sequence: CASRAAGQGDGQPQHF.

The rearrangement joins TRBV7-6 to TRBJ2-1; D is perhaps TRBD2 (5 bases). The CDR3 runs to 13 residues. Per germline, CDR1 SGHVS and CDR2 FNYEAQ. Trimming cost V 1 base and J 12 bases, with 13 bases left between them. The CDR3 coding sequence is TGTGCCAGCAGCTTAGGCGGGCTCGGACCGCAGTTCTTC. As protein: CASSLGGLGPQFF. The complete variable domain, with remaining parts taken from reference TRBV7-6 and TRBJ2-1, reads GAGVSQSPRYKVTKRGQDVALRCDPISGHVSLYWYRQALGQGPEFLTYFNYEAQQDKSGLPNDRFSAERPEGSISTLTIQRTEQRDSAMYRCASSLGGLGPQFFGPGTRLTVL.

This clone has more than one count but fewer than ten. V and J are TRBV7-9 and TRBJ2-1; maybe TRBD2 (5 bases). The CDR3 consists of 13 residues. The V gene's germline CDR1 is SEHNR and CDR2 FQNEAQ (reference sequence). The germline V and J ends were trimmed by 7 bases and 4 bases, with 11 bases remaining between them. The chain's CDR3 is CASTLGVYNEQFF. The CDR3 coding sequence is TGTGCCAGCACCCTCGGGGTTTACAATGAGCAGTTCTTC.

V gene TRBV19 combines with J gene TRBJ1-5; 8 positions agree with TRBD1. Germline assignment: CDR1 LNHDA and CDR2 SQIVND (reference sequence). The CDR3 is 15 amino acids. With V trimmed by 5 bases and J by 1 base, 4 bases remained unmatched. CDR3 DNA: TGTGCCAGTAGTCCAGGGGGCATGAGCAATCAGCCCCAGCATTTT. Residues: CASSPGGMSNQPQHF.

This clone has a handful of counts. The V gene is TRBV9, the J gene TRBJ2-3; tentative D call: TRBD2 (5 bases). The CDR3 runs 13 residues. Trimming left V 6 bases short and J 6 bases short, with 14 bases between. The germline gives CDR1 SGDLS, CDR2 YYNGEE. In DNA form, the CDR3 reads TGTGCCAGCAACGAAGTAGCGACTGATACGCAGTATTTT. Translating gives CASNEVATDTQYF. Filled out from reference TRBV9 and TRBJ2-3, the complete variable domain reads DSGVTQTPKHLITATGQRVTLRCSPRSGDLSVYWYQQSLDQGLQFLIQYYNGEERAKGNILERFSAQQFPDLHSELNLSSLELGDSALYFCASNEVATDTQYFGPGTRLTVL.

The rearrangement joins TRBV19 to TRBJ2-1, with D tentatively TRBD1 (5 bases). V lost 10 bases and J 2 bases, leaving 15 bases between the germline ends. Germline V CDR1 and CDR2: LNHDA, SQIVND (reference sequence). This CDR3 is 14 amino acids long. The chain's CDR3 is CATKLQGAYNEQFF. The CDR3 DNA sequence: TGTGCCACCAAATTGCAGGGCGCCTACAATGAGCAGTTCTTC.

The chain employs TRBV12-5 and TRBJ2-2; 7 positions agree with TRBD2. Germline values: CDR1 LGHNT, CDR2 FRNRAP. This CDR3 has 17 residues. With V trimmed by 8 bases and J by 3 bases, 15 bases remained unmatched. As DNA, the CDR3 is TGTGCTAGTTTTCCAACGGGCGGGGGAGCCTACACCGGGGAGCTGTTTTTT. This codes for CASFPTGGGAYTGELFF. The full variable domain, completed using reference TRBV12-5 and TRBJ2-2, is DARVTQTPRHKVTEMGQEVTMRCQPILGHNTVFWYRQTMMQGLELLAYFRNRAPLDDSGMPKDRFSAEMPDATLATLKIQPSEPRDSAVYFCASFPTGGGAYTGELFFGEGSRLTVL.

This clone was seen once. V is TRBV19 and J is TRBJ1-5; 10 bases fit TRBD1. The trim removed 4 bases at V and 6 bases at J, leaving 12 bases unmatched. The CDR3 loop spans 17 amino acids. Germline V gives CDR1 LNHDA, CDR2 SQIVND (reference sequence). This chain's CDR3 is CASSTSRDRGGGQPQHF. The DNA for the CDR3 is TGTGCCAGTAGTACCTCCCGGGACAGGGGAGGAGGTCAGCCCCAGCATTTT.

The genes are TRBV9 and TRBJ1-1; D unclear. The CDR3 runs 15 residues. Between the trimmed V and J ends, which lost 5 bases and 5 bases, there was a span of 19 bases. CDR1 is SGDLS, CDR2 YYNGEE, per germline. The CDR3 reads CASSQIRGRGTEAFF. CDR3 in DNA: TGTGCCAGCAGTCAGATTCGGGGAAGAGGGACTGAAGCTTTCTTT. The full variable domain, its missing parts supplied by reference TRBV9 and TRBJ1-1, is DSGVTQTPKHLITATGQRVTLRCSPRSGDLSVYWYQQSLDQGLQFLIQYYNGEERAKGNILERFSAQQFPDLHSELNLSSLELGDSALYFCASSQIRGRGTEAFFGQGTRLTVV.

The V and J genes are TRBV10-2 and TRBJ2-1, with D perhaps TRBD1 (5 bases). Between the trimmed V and J ends, which lost 7 bases and 4 bases, there was a span of 14 bases. The CDR3 extends over 14 amino acids. From germline, CDR1 is WSHSY and CDR2 SAAADI. The CDR3 DNA is TGCGCCAGCACCTCCGGACATGTATACAATGAGCAGTTCTTC. This codes for CASTSGHVYNEQFF.

V is TRBV5-1 and J is TRBJ2-5, with 9 positions matching TRBD2. Unmatched junction bases numbered 9, after V lost 3 bases and J lost 3 bases. CDR1 and CDR2 (germline): SGHRS, YFSETQ. This CDR3 comprises 16 residues. CDR3 residues: CASSSRDSGGKETQYF. In DNA form, the CDR3 reads TGCGCCAGCAGCTCCCGGGATAGCGGGGGAAAAGAGACCCAGTACTTC.

The rearrangement joins TRBV19 to TRBJ2-5; the match to TRBD1 covers 7 bases. The ends lost 1 base at V and 5 bases at J; junction bases unmatched: 10. Germline values: CDR1 LNHDA, CDR2 SQIVND (reference sequence). The CDR3 has 16 residues. This CDR3 is CASSIAPRQGGETQYF. The CDR3 bases are TGTGCCAGTAGTATAGCCCCTAGACAGGGTGGGGAGACCCAGTACTTC.

The CDR3 DNA is TGTGCCAGCTCACCCCCCGGTTACAATGAGCAGTTCTTC. As protein: CASSPPGYNEQFF. This chain joins TRBV18 and TRBJ2-1; D gene uncertain. The V gene lost 3 bases and the J gene lost 4 bases, with 7 bases spanning the gap. Germline CDR1 is KGHSH and CDR2 is LQKENI. The CDR3 is 13 amino acids.

The chain recombines TRBV5-8 with TRBJ1-1; 10 positions match TRBD1. From germline, CDR1 is SGHTS and CDR2 YDEGEE. The CDR3 contains 17 residues. The trim removed 4 bases at V and 2 bases at J, leaving 11 bases unmatched. CDR3 bases: TGTGCCAGCAGCACCTACTGGGACAGGGGTCAAAACACTGAAGCTTTCTTT. The encoded protein is CASSTYWDRGQNTEAFF.

The V call is TRBV18, the J call TRBJ1-5; D call uncertain. The CDR3 is 12 residues long. The V gene lost 4 bases and the J gene lost 11 bases, with 12 bases spanning the gap. Germline V lookup: CDR1 KGHSH, CDR2 LQKENI. The CDR3 is CASSRDSKSQHF. The CDR3 region has the DNA TGTGCCAGCTCACGCGACTCCAAGTCCCAGCATTTT.

The chain recombines TRBV6-5 with TRBJ2-2; the D gene is possibly TRBD2 (6 bases). This CDR3 spans 14 amino acids. Trimming pared 8 bases from V and 2 bases from J, leaving 12 bases between. CDR1 and CDR2 (germline): MNHEY, SVGAGI. CDR3 amino acids: CASAPGDNTGELFF. CDR3 DNA: TGTGCCAGCGCCCCGGGGGACAACACCGGGGAGCTGTTTTTT.

The DNA for the CDR3 is TGTGCCAGCAGCTTAGGGTCAGGGGGCTACGGCTATGGCTACACCTTC. Translation: CASSLGSGGYGYGYTF. V usage is TRBV5-6 and J usage is TRBJ1-2; 8 nucleotides line up with TRBD1. The CDR3 has 16 residues. Germline V gives CDR1 SGHDT, CDR2 YYEEEE. The ends lost 2 bases at V and 4 bases at J; junction bases unmatched: 10.

The chain employs TRBV7-6 and TRBJ1-5, with D tentatively TRBD1 (6 bases). Germline CDR1 is SGHVS and CDR2 is FNYEAQ. The V and J ends lost 8 bases and 6 bases respectively, with 14 bases between them. The CDR3 consists of 13 residues. The CDR3 reads CASSGGGSQPQHF. The CDR3 region has the DNA TGTGCCAGCTCGGGGGGCGGGAGTCAGCCCCAGCATTTT.

V and J are TRBV5-1 and TRBJ2-7; 7 nucleotides line up with TRBD1. V lost 0 bases and J lost 0; bases outside the gene matches: 6. The CDR3 is 16 residues long. Germline V CDR1 and CDR2: SGHRS, YFSETQ. The CDR3 sequence: CASSLASGGFSYEQYF. CDR3 nucleotide sequence: TGCGCCAGCAGCTTGGCCTCAGGGGGATTCTCCTACGAGCAGTACTTC.

J is TRBJ2-1 and V is TRBV29-1; TRBD2 aligns across 8 bases. Germline values: CDR1 SQVTM, CDR2 ANQGSEA. Trimming removed 2 bases from V and 2 bases from J; junction bases left unmatched: 2. There are 14 residues in the CDR3. CDR3 sequence: CSVERGGAYNEQFF. The CDR3 bases are TGCAGCGTTGAACGGGGGGGAGCCTACAATGAGCAGTTCTTC.

This chain connects TRBV4-3 to TRBJ1-3; D call uncertain. With 2 bases removed from V and 4 bases from J, the gap between germline ends came to 15 bases. The CDR3 is 16 amino acids. CDR1 and CDR2 (germline): LGHNA, YSLEER. CDR3 residues: CASSQNAAGEGNTIYF. The CDR3, as DNA: TGCGCCAGCAGCCAAAACGCTGCAGGTGAGGGAAACACCATATATTTT.

The genes are TRBV4-2 and TRBJ1-1; 9 bases fit TRBD1. The trim removed 11 bases at V and 4 bases at J, leaving 11 bases unmatched. The germline V gene encodes CDR1 LGHNA and CDR2 YNFKEQ. CDR3 length: 14 residues. The CDR3 DNA reads TGTGCCGAACGGGACAGGGAGGACGGCACTGAAGCTTTCTTT. This sequence encodes CAERDREDGTEAFF.

V gene TRBV30 combines with J gene TRBJ1-6; D gene uncertain. V was pared by 4 bases and J by 7 bases, with 11 bases between. Per germline, CDR1 GTSNPN and CDR2 SVGIG (reference sequence). This CDR3 comprises 13 residues. The CDR3 bases are TGTGCCTGGATACGAGGGCCGAATTCACCCCTCCACTTT. The encoded protein is CAWIRGPNSPLHF.

This sequence joins TRBV5-8 and TRBJ1-3; D not resolved. The CDR3 has 18 amino acids. Trimming cost V 1 base and J 1 base, with 18 bases left between them. CDR1 is SGHTS, CDR2 YDEGEE, per germline. The CDR3: CASSLFGHGGASGNTIYF. DNA for the CDR3: TGTGCCAGCAGCTTGTTCGGCCACGGCGGAGCGTCTGGAAACACCATATATTTT. Full variable domain (outside the CDR3, taken from reference TRBV5-8 and TRBJ1-3): EAGVTQSPTHLIKTRGQQATLRCSPISGHTSVYWYQQALGLGLQFLLWYDEGEERNRGNFPPRFSGRQFPNYSSELNVNALELEDSALYLCASSLFGHGGASGNTIYFGEGSWLTVV.